What follows are 16 T cell receptor beta chains derived from one specimen sequenced in a study of T cell responses to AZD1222 COVID-19 vaccine. Clones were read by immunoSEQ multiplex PCR, and TCRdb kept only the in-frame ones, dropping some. The sample has fewer than 200,000 clones, roughly nine tenths seen once. The material was peripheral blood, obtained on day 0 of AZD1222 vaccination. The receptor set was obtained from an adult in good health.

The chain recombines TRBV6-5 with TRBJ1-3, with D possibly matching TRBD1 (6 bases). Germline assignment: CDR1 MNHEY and CDR2 SVGAGI. Deletions cut 7 bases from V and 8 bases from J, with 12 bases between. There are 12 residues in the CDR3. The CDR3 region is CASTRGGDTIYF. The CDR3, as DNA: TGTGCCAGCACCAGGGGAGGAGACACCATATATTTT.

The chain joins TRBV7-2 to TRBJ1-5; no reliable D call. This CDR3 region has 15 residues. CDR1 SGHTA and CDR2 FQGNSA come from the germline V gene. V was clipped by 3 bases and J by 9 bases, with 18 bases between them. The CDR3 sequence is CASSLDRSSRWPQHF. The CDR3 bases are TGTGCCAGCAGCTTGGACCGGTCTAGCCGGTGGCCCCAGCATTTT. The whole variable domain, remainder taken from reference TRBV7-2 and TRBJ1-5, is GAGVSQSPSNKVTEKGKDVELRCDPISGHTALYWYRQSLGQGLEFLIYFQGNSAPDKSGLPSDRFSAERTGGSVSTLTIQRTQQEDSAVYLCASSLDRSSRWPQHFGDGTRLSIL.

This clone was counted only a few times. This chain joins TRBV6-1 and TRBJ1-1; TRBD1 is a possible D gene (6 bases). V lost 0 bases and J lost 5, with 16 bases in between. This CDR3 has 16 residues. Germline V lookup: CDR1 MNHNS, CDR2 SASEGT. This CDR3 reads CASSEAGRGARTEAFF. The CDR3, as DNA: TGTGCCAGCAGTGAAGCGGGACGGGGGGCGAGGACTGAAGCTTTCTTT.

This clone was recorded only once. V is TRBV7-8 and J is TRBJ1-2; 8 nucleotides align to TRBD1. Germline CDR1 reads SGHVS; CDR2 reads FQNEAQ. This CDR3 has 16 amino acids. V lost 1 base, J lost 7 bases, and 11 bases stayed unmatched. The CDR3 spells CASSLGGQGFSTGYTF. The CDR3 bases are TGTGCCAGCAGCTTAGGTGGACAGGGTTTTTCGACTGGCTACACCTTC.

This chain links TRBV7-9 with TRBJ2-1; 11 positions agree with TRBD2. Germline values: CDR1 SEHNR, CDR2 FQNEAQ (reference sequence). The CDR3 length is 19 residues. The V and J ends lost 5 bases and 6 bases, in that order; junction bases with no gene match: 18. Written as DNA, the CDR3 is TGTGCCAGCAGCCCGAGAGTAGCGGGAGGGCCTTTTTCGCGCAATGAGCAGTTCTTC. Its translation is CASSPRVAGGPFSRNEQFF.

This clone was detected only once. CDR3 sequence (DNA): TGCAGCGTTGCCCCCGGGATATCAGAAGCTTTCTTT. Its translation is CSVAPGISEAFF. This chain connects TRBV29-1 to TRBJ1-1; D uncertain. The V and J ends lost 4 bases and 8 bases respectively, with 14 bases between them. The V gene's germline CDR1 is SQVTM and CDR2 ANQGSEA. This CDR3 is built from 12 residues.

The chain employs TRBV11-2 and TRBJ2-7; D could derive from TRBD1 or TRBD2 (5 bases each). Germline V lookup: CDR1 SGHAT, CDR2 FQNNGV. Deletions cut 4 bases from V and 7 bases from J, with 14 bases between. The CDR3 has 13 residues. Written as DNA, the CDR3 is TGTGCCAGCAGCTCCCCGGGGCTGACAGAGCAGTACTTC. This gives the protein CASSSPGLTEQYF. The complete variable domain, with remaining parts taken from reference TRBV11-2 and TRBJ2-7, reads EAGVAQSPRYKIIEKRQSVAFWCNPISGHATLYWYQQILGQGPKLLIQFQNNGVVDDSQLPKDRFSAERLKGVDSTLKIQPAKLEDSAVYLCASSSPGLTEQYFGPGTRLTVT.

This chain uses TRBV5-6 with TRBJ1-5; possible D gene TRBD1, 6 bases. Germline CDR1 is SGHDT and CDR2 is YYEEEE. This CDR3 contains 16 residues. The ends were cut back, 4 bases at V and 5 bases at J, with 19 bases in the middle. In DNA form, the CDR3 reads TGTGCCAGCAGCACTTCTCAGGGGAGTAGGGATCAGCCCCAGCATTTT. Its protein product is CASSTSQGSRDQPQHF.

The chain links TRBV3-1 (or the pseudogene TRBV3-2) to TRBJ2-7; D not resolved. Germline assignment: CDR1 LGHDT and CDR2 YNNKEL (reference sequence). Trimming took 1 base from V and 4 from J, leaving 5 bases between them. The CDR3 has 12 residues. CDR3 DNA sequence: TGTGCCAGCAGCCAAGGACAATACGAGCAGTACTTC. Residues: CASSQGQYEQYF.

About this clone itself: Distinct nucleotide sequences in the sample also encode this CDR3. The chain has TRBV6-5 and TRBJ1-2, with TRBD1 matching 7 bases. The CDR3 has 12 residues. Germline CDR1 MNHEY, CDR2 SVGAGI. Trimming removed 6 bases from V and 8 bases from J; junction bases left unmatched: 6. This chain's CDR3 is CASSRQGGGYTF. CDR3 nucleotide sequence: TGTGCCAGCAGCAGACAGGGAGGCGGCTACACCTTC.

CDR3 nucleotides: TGTGCCAGCAGCGTAGCTACCGGGAGGGACGAGCAGTACTTC. As protein: CASSVATGRDEQYF. This chain uses TRBV9 with TRBJ2-7, with TRBD2 matching over 8 bases. Germline V gene sequence: CDR1 SGDLS, CDR2 YYNGEE. With 0 bases clipped from V and 5 bases from J, the junction kept 4 bases outside the gene matches. The CDR3 spans 14 residues.

V gene TRBV27 combines with J gene TRBJ2-2; 10 bases agree with TRBD2. Germline V gene data show CDR1 as MNHEY and CDR2 as SMNVEV (reference sequence). The CDR3 totals 15 residues. Trimming cost V 6 bases and J 7 bases; bases outside gene matches: 8. In nucleotides, the CDR3 is TGTGCCAGCAGGGTCACTAGCGGGAATAGCGGGGAGCTGTTTTTT. It encodes CASRVTSGNSGELFF.

The gene calls are TRBV4-1 and TRBJ1-2; D is unresolved. Germline loops: CDR1 MGHRA, CDR2 YSYEKL. Trimming took 3 bases from V and 3 from J, leaving 11 bases between them. There are 14 residues in the CDR3. As DNA, the CDR3 is TGCGCCAGCAGCCAGAGTCGGCAGCACTATGGCTACACCTTC. This sequence encodes CASSQSRQHYGYTF.

This chain uses TRBV18 with TRBJ2-1; 10 bases are shared with TRBD2. The CDR3 is made up of 15 amino acids. Trimming cost V 7 bases and J 9 bases; bases outside gene matches: 12. Per the germline V gene, CDR1 is KGHSH and CDR2 is LQKENI. The CDR3 nucleotides read TGTGCCAGCTTCCCGGGACTAGCGCCATCCGGTGAGCAGTTCTTC. Translating gives CASFPGLAPSGEQFF.

This rearrangement joins TRBV12-5 to TRBJ2-3; D unresolved. Germline CDR1 is LGHNT and CDR2 is FRNRAP. The V and J ends lost 1 base and 0 bases respectively, with 8 bases between them. The CDR3 has 15 residues. The CDR3 loop reads CASGLGLTSTDTQYF. CDR3 DNA: TGTGCTAGTGGTTTGGGACTCACGAGCACAGATACGCAGTATTTT.

This chain connects TRBV5-1 to TRBJ2-3, with 8 bases that match TRBD2. The CDR3 totals 16 residues. Germline CDR1 and CDR2: SGHRS and YFSETQ. V dropped 3 bases and J dropped 3; count of bases not matched to a gene: 9. Written as DNA, the CDR3 is TGCGCCAGCAGCTACAATCCGGGAGGGGGGACAGATACGCAGTATTTT. This encodes CASSYNPGGGTDTQYF.